The 25 T cell receptor beta chains listed next were all sequenced from one sample in a study of T cell repertoires in cytomegalovirus infection. MiXCR, run by TCRdb on the reads, gives a single entry per CDR3 protein. The repertoire includes about 260,000 distinct CDR3 sequences, roughly an eighth of them detected once, and around 8.8% sits in the top ten. Specimen: PBMCs. The receptors shown here come from a human donor in good health (CMV status not recorded). Some clones in this sample may be carry-over from other donors' samples.

This clonotype was picked up a small number of times. The V call is TRBV28, the J call TRBJ1-4; D unresolved. Germline CDR1 is MDHEN and CDR2 is SYDVKM. The V end lost 10 bases, the J end lost 8 bases, and 11 bases lay between the germline ends. The length of the CDR3 is 11 residues. CDR3 nucleotides: TGTGCCAAGCCGGTGAGGGAAAAACTGTTTTTT. Translating it yields CAKPVREKLFF. Combining the CDR3 with reference TRBV28 and TRBJ1-4 gives the whole variable domain DVKVTQSSRYLVKRTGEKVFLECVQDMDHENMFWYRQDPGLGLRLIYFSYDVKMKEKGDIPEGYSVSREKKERFSLILESASTNQTSMYLCAKPVREKLFFGSGTQLSVL.

This clonotype was seen ten or more times. The CDR3 region is CASSEDNQPQHF. CDR3 bases: TGTGCCAGCAGCGAGGACAATCAGCCCCAGCATTTT. The chain has TRBV7-9 and TRBJ1-5; D unclear. Germline CDR1 is SEHNR and CDR2 is FQNEAQ (reference sequence). The germline V and J ends were trimmed by 5 bases and 3 bases, with 5 bases remaining between them. This CDR3 has 12 residues.

This clonotype was seen a few times. This chain links TRBV9 with TRBJ1-1; no clear D. Germline V gene data show CDR1 as SGDLS and CDR2 as YYNGEE. The germline V and J ends were trimmed by 4 bases and 2 bases, with 9 bases remaining between them. This CDR3 is 13 amino acids long. This CDR3 is CASSKEGNTEAFF. The CDR3 DNA follows: TGTGCCAGCAGCAAGGAGGGCAACACTGAAGCTTTCTTT.

This clonotype was observed at least ten times. The CDR3 reads CASSPDSAPYGYTF. CDR3 coding DNA: TGTGCCAGCAGCCCAGATTCGGCACCCTATGGCTACACCTTC. The chain has TRBV7-3 and TRBJ1-2; D is ambiguous. Looked up from germline, CDR1 is SGHTA and CDR2 is FQGTGA. V lost 5 bases, J lost 4 bases, and 14 bases lay in between. The CDR3 length is 14 residues.

This clonotype has more than one count but fewer than ten. This chain connects TRBV27 to TRBJ2-5; D is unclear. CDR1 and CDR2 (germline): MNHEY, SMNVEV (reference sequence). Deletions cut 8 bases from V and 4 bases from J, with 11 bases between. The CDR3 runs 12 residues. The CDR3 DNA sequence: TGTGCCAGCGGAAACCGGGTAGAGACCCAGTACTTC. This codes for CASGNRVETQYF.

The J gene is TRBJ1-1, the V gene TRBV5-1; D ambiguous. In germline, CDR1 is SGHRS, CDR2 YFSETQ. V was cut by 6 bases and J by 10 bases, with 19 bases left in between. There are 13 residues in the CDR3. CDR3 sequence: CASNAEGVDRAFF. The CDR3, as DNA: TGCGCCAGCAATGCGGAGGGCGTCGATAGAGCTTTCTTT.

Here the CDR3 DNA reads TGTGCCAGCAGTTTCCGGCAGGGAAGTAATTCACCCCTCCACTTT. This codes for CASSFRQGSNSPLHF. V is TRBV28 and J is TRBJ1-6; possibly TRBD1 for D (5 bases). The CDR3 loop spans 15 amino acids. The ends were cut back, 3 bases at V and 6 bases at J, with 12 bases in the middle. The germline V gene has CDR1 MDHEN and CDR2 SYDVKM.

In this sample, this clonotype turned up a few times. The V gene is TRBV5-1, the J gene TRBJ1-5, with 9 bases matching TRBD1. The CDR3 length is 15 residues. The junction had 2 bases not matched to a gene; V was cut back by 0 bases and J by 4 bases. The germline CDR1 and CDR2 sequences are SGHRS and YFSETQ. CDR3 DNA sequence: TGCGCCAGCAGCTTGGGACAGGGGGTGAATCAGCCCCAGCATTTT. Translating gives CASSLGQGVNQPQHF.

The sample holds many counts of this clonotype. The chain combines TRBV12-3 or TRBV12-4 with TRBJ1-5; 10 bases align to TRBD1. V was clipped by 8 bases and J by 2 bases; unmatched bases: 6. The length of the CDR3 is 15 residues. Here the CDR3 DNA reads TGTGCCAGCGGTATGACAGGGGGCGGCAATCAGCCCCAGCATTTT. It encodes CASGMTGGGNQPQHF.

The chain joins TRBV27 to TRBJ1-5; D gene uncertain. CDR3 length: 13 residues. CDR1 MNHEY and CDR2 SMNVEV come from the germline V gene (reference sequence). V was pared by 5 bases and J by 6 bases, with 11 bases between. The CDR3 DNA reads as TGTGCCAGCAGTGCGGGGTGGACTCAGCCCCAGCATTTT. Encoded protein: CASSAGWTQPQHF.

This chain uses TRBV29-1 with TRBJ2-5; 8 bases agree with TRBD1. Germline trimming cut 4 bases from V and 5 bases from J; bases unmatched to any gene: 21. Per germline, CDR1 SQVTM and CDR2 ANQGSEA. This CDR3 is 18 amino acids long. DNA for the CDR3: TGCAGCGTTGTAGGTGCGCAGGGGGCGCGAGGAGGGCTTGAGACCCAGTACTTC. As protein: CSVVGAQGARGGLETQYF.

Turning to this clonotype: A much larger clone differs from this one at a single base, so this may be a read error. This chain joins TRBV6-1 and TRBJ1-6; 8 bases line up with TRBD1. The CDR3 has 14 residues. CDR1 is MNHNS and CDR2 is SASEGT in the germline V gene. This CDR3 reads CASTGQGANSPLYF. The CDR3, as DNA: TGTGCCAGCACCGGACAGGGCGCAAATTCACCCCTCTACTTT.

This clonotype was detected ten times or more. The chain is built from TRBV6-5 and TRBJ2-7, with D unresolved. Germline V gene sequence: CDR1 MNHEY, CDR2 SVGAGI. The length of the CDR3 is 14 residues. Trimming shortened V by 0 bases and J by 3 bases, and 9 bases separated the two germline ends. Here the CDR3 reads CASSYSFRIYEQYF. The CDR3 DNA is TGTGCCAGCAGTTACTCGTTCAGGATCTACGAGCAGTACTTC.

This clonotype has ten or more counts. The chain uses TRBV29-1 and TRBJ2-1; 13 bases are a match to TRBD2. J gave up 5 bases and V 6 bases, and 1 base lay outside the gene matches. Per the germline V gene, CDR1 is SQVTM and CDR2 is ANQGSEA. CDR3 length: 13 residues. DNA for the CDR3: TGCAGCGTGGGGACTAGCGGGAACAATGAGCAGTTCTTC. This sequence encodes CSVGTSGNNEQFF.

In its sample, this clonotype was seen many times. This chain links TRBV7-2 with TRBJ2-3; TRBD2 is a possible D gene (5 bases). CDR1 and CDR2 (germline): SGHTA, FQGNSA. V was shortened by 1 base and J by 7 bases, with 18 bases between the two germline ends. The CDR3 is made up of 16 amino acids. CDR3 loop: CASSLGFPGSTYTQYF. In DNA, the CDR3 is TGTGCCAGCAGCTTAGGGTTTCCGGGGAGCACTTATACGCAGTATTTT.

The gene calls are TRBV2 and TRBJ2-7; maybe TRBD2 (6 bases). The germline gives CDR1 SNHLY, CDR2 FYNNEI. Trimming removed 6 bases at V and 7 bases at J, with 13 bases between. The CDR3 length is 12 residues. CDR3 sequence: CASSTGVKEQYF. The CDR3 coding sequence is TGTGCCAGCAGCACGGGAGTAAAGGAGCAGTACTTC.

Points on this clonotype: This may arise from a read error, as a much more abundant clone is one base away. The chain recombines TRBV25-1 with TRBJ1-5, with a weak D call TRBD1 (6 bases). Germline values: CDR1 MGHDK, CDR2 SYGVNS. The CDR3 is made up of 14 amino acids. This chain's CDR3 is CASSAGGEGQLQHF. As DNA, the CDR3 is TGTGCCAGCAGTGCGGGGGGCGAAGGTCAGCTCCAGCATTTT.

This clonotype appeared a single time. The chain links TRBV20-1 to TRBJ2-7, with 7 bases lining up with TRBD1. V trimming: 6 bases; J trimming: 3 bases; junction bases outside the gene matches: 11. This CDR3 is built from 14 residues. Germline V gives CDR1 DFQATT, CDR2 SNEGSKA (reference sequence). CDR3 sequence: CSARRQGQFYEQYF. As DNA, the CDR3 is TGCAGTGCCAGAAGACAGGGTCAATTCTACGAGCAGTACTTC.

The chain uses TRBV29-1 and TRBJ2-5; D might be TRBD1 (7 bases). Germline CDR1 is SQVTM and CDR2 is ANQGSEA. V lost 6 bases to trimming and J lost 4 bases, with 21 bases between them. CDR3 length equals 15 residues. DNA for the CDR3: TGCAGCGTACAAAGGGGCGGGACAGATACAGAGACCCAGTACTTC. As protein: CSVQRGGTDTETQYF.

The table lists this clonotype with many counts. The chain combines TRBV6-2 or TRBV6-3 with TRBJ2-5, with 10 positions matching TRBD1. Germline lookup yields CDR1 MNHEY and CDR2 SVGEGT. The CDR3 is made up of 16 amino acids. The V and J ends lost 5 bases and 4 bases, in that order; junction bases with no gene match: 10. The CDR3 spells CASSPSLGQGGETQYF. The CDR3 coding sequence is TGTGCCAGCAGTCCCTCCCTAGGACAGGGGGGAGAGACCCAGTACTTC.

This clonotype was detected many times. The chain has TRBV2 and TRBJ1-1; D perhaps matches TRBD1 (6 bases). The V end lost 7 bases, the J end lost 6 bases, and 18 bases lay between the germline ends. The CDR3 extends over 14 amino acids. Germline V CDR1 and CDR2: SNHLY, FYNNEI. The CDR3: CASMGGPLGPEAFF. Written as DNA, the CDR3 is TGTGCCAGCATGGGGGGCCCTCTAGGACCTGAAGCTTTCTTT. The full variable domain, completed using reference TRBV2 and TRBJ1-1, is EPEVTQTPSHQVTQMGQEVILRCVPISNHLYFYWYRQILGQKVEFLVSFYNNEISEKSEIFDDQFSVERPDGSNFTLKIRSTKLEDSAMYFCASMGGPLGPEAFFGQGTRLTVV.

The V gene is TRBV18, the J gene TRBJ1-1; D ambiguous. The germline V gene encodes CDR1 KGHSH and CDR2 LQKENI. The CDR3 extends over 15 amino acids. V lost 3 bases to trimming and J lost 0 bases, with 11 bases between them. The CDR3 protein is CASSPARSLNTEAFF. DNA for the CDR3: TGTGCCAGCTCACCGGCGCGCAGTCTGAACACTGAAGCTTTCTTT.

This clonotype was recorded many times. The rearrangement uses TRBV28 and TRBJ2-2; D not certain. V was clipped by 3 bases and J by 9 bases, with 8 bases between them. This CDR3 comprises 12 residues. CDR1 MDHEN and CDR2 SYDVKM come from the germline V gene. This CDR3 reads CASSFTLRELFF. CDR3 coding DNA: TGTGCCAGCAGTTTTACTCTCCGGGAGCTGTTTTTT. Together with reference TRBV28 and TRBJ2-2, the CDR3 gives the full variable domain: DVKVTQSSRYLVKRTGEKVFLECVQDMDHENMFWYRQDPGLGLRLIYFSYDVKMKEKGDIPEGYSVSREKKERFSLILESASTNQTSMYLCASSFTLRELFFGEGSRLTVL.

This clonotype appeared a single time. The chain combines TRBV28 with TRBJ2-5; D unclear. CDR1 is MDHEN, CDR2 SYDVKM, per germline. V lost 2 bases to trimming and J lost 0 bases, with 4 bases between them. There are 13 residues in the CDR3. CDR3 in amino acids: CASSLRNQETQYF. The CDR3, as DNA: TGTGCCAGCAGTTTAAGAAACCAAGAGACCCAGTACTTC.

This clonotype was seen many times. This rearrangement joins TRBV7-2 to TRBJ2-5; D is unclear. V was clipped by 0 bases and J by 5 bases, with 7 bases between them. The CDR3 sequence is 13 residues long. From germline, CDR1 is SGHTA and CDR2 FQGNSA. CDR3: CASSLAIVETQYF. CDR3 DNA: TGTGCCAGCAGCTTAGCAATCGTTGAGACCCAGTACTTC.